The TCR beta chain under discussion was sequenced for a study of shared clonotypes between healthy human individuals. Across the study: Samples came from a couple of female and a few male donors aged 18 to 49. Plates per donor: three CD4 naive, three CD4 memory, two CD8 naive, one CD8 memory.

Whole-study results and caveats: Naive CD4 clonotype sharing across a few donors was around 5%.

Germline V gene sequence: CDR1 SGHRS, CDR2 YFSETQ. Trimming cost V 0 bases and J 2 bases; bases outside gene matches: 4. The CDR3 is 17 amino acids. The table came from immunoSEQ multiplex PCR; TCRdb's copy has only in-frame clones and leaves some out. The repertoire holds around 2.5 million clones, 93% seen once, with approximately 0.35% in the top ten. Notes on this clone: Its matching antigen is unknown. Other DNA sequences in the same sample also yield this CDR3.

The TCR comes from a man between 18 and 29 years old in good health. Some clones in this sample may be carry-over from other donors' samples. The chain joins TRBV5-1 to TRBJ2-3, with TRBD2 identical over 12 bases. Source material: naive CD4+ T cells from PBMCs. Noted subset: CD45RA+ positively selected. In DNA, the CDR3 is TGCGCCAGCAGCTTGGCCGGACTAGCGGGACACACAGATACGCAGTATTTT. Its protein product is CASSLAGLAGHTDTQYF.